This T cell receptor beta chain was obtained from a study of T cell responses to AZD1222 COVID-19 vaccine (dated by TCRdb to about 2021). About the study as a whole: AZD1222 recipients with second doses at about 4 weeks or about 12 weeks were pooled, because spike-specific TCR depth and breadth did not differ between schedules. A total of about 230 trial participants underwent TCR sequencing, of whom about 210 received two doses of AZD1222 and approximately 25 received two doses of the MenACWY control vaccine. Trial participants were enrolled by age into 18-55, 56-69 and 70-plus year subgroups, with roughly 160, 29 and 62 TCR-sequenced participants respectively. Overall study results and their limits: Participants were mostly white British and included more females than males, and it was suggested by the authors that clonal diversity may have been underestimated. Reportedly, almost half of the unique spike-specific TCRs recognized epitopes lying outside the regions that are mutated in the B.1.351 and B.1.1.7 variants. Because no samples from the day 14 peak response were available, repertoires could be characterized only after the peak T cell response. After two AZD1222 doses, spike-specific TCR breadth and depth were significantly higher than at day 0 and than in MenACWY recipients. The 56-69-year group was small, and its depth increase did not reach significance, likely because of low power. Conclusions about previously exposed vaccinees are limited, since just 5 or 6 AZD1222 recipients were seropositive for SARS-CoV-2 at baseline. Vaccine-associated CD4 TCRs spanned the whole spike protein, with dominant responses in regions 160-218 and 743-854.

Comment on this clone: Its recognized antigen is unknown. Nothing much larger sits one base from this clone, and base qualities are not available.

The CDR3 regions of human TCRbeta chains were subjected to immunosequencing. The study's own analysis went as follows. TCRs in the repertoires were compared against a reference library of SARS-CoV-2-specific TCRs that had been generated with the MIRA antigen-specificity platform. Breadth was defined as the fraction of unique TCRs that were SARS-CoV-2-associated. Depth was defined as the fraction of total T cells that were SARS-CoV-2-associated. Each spike-specific TCR was assigned to its reactive spike region and to a CD4 or CD8 class using the MIRA data. Log10-transformed breadth and depth values were compared by one-way ANOVA with Sidak's multiple comparisons tests. TCRdb re-hosts the immuneACCESS table, in-frame sequences only. Its copies lack some clones; in the studies checked, an unresolved V gene accounts for under half of them, and the cause for the rest is not known. V and J calls and clone size are copied from that table; D and trimming were computed from the DNA. The table for this sample lists approximately 180,000 clones; less than 90% of them were counted only once. The biggest ten clones account for 1.5% to 2% of the sample.

Reading the label with the study, this specimen's time point is: baseline before first vaccination. Vaccinee samples came from UK trials COV001 and COV002, including a single-blind randomized controlled phase 2/3 trial of AZD1222 (ChAdOx1 nCoV-19) in healthy adults. For TCRbeta chain sequencing, PBMC samples were collected from trial participants at day 0 and at day 28 after the second dose. CDR1 LNHDA and CDR2 SQIVND were looked up in the germline V gene (reference sequence). V has 1 base trimmed and J has 0 bases trimmed; junction bases matching no gene number 3. From the cysteine through the phenylalanine, the CDR3 covers 16 amino acids. The kept DNA is CDR3 alone, 48 bases in frame from the first base.

The sequence is built from TRBV19 and TRBJ2-3; 8 of the junction bases match TRBD1. The clonotype was recovered from an adult in good health. The sample here was peripheral blood, taken on day 0 of AZD1222 vaccination. Here is the DNA: TGTGCCAGTAGTATAGGAACAGGGGGTAGCACAGATACGCAGTATTTT. Translated, this is CASSIGTGGSTDTQYF.